This note documents a single T cell receptor beta chain sequence. This specimen belongs to a study of blood T cell repertoires in COVID-19. Study-level background: Sample material is recorded as cDNA or gDNA derived from T cells, B-cell-depleted T cells, or PBMCs.

V was clipped by 1 base and J by 7 bases, with 16 bases between them. Germline CDR1 GTSNPN, CDR2 SVGIG (reference sequence). This CDR3 spans 14 amino acids. As originally analysed: It was from reference gene primer amplification that nucleated cell counts were estimated. TCRdb's table, derived via immunoSEQ multiplex PCR, lists solely in-frame clones and lacks some. The D gene and trimming were derived from the DNA, and the V and J assignments and clone size from that table. There are about 59,000 clones in the sample; 75% to 95% occur only once, and about 9% lies in the top ten. The rearrangement joins TRBV30 to TRBJ2-5; D might be TRBD1 (6 bases). Sequenced material: peripheral blood. This clonotype was sampled from a human donor in a cohort sampled during active COVID-19. CDR3 residues: CAWSGDRQRWTQYF. DNA for the CDR3: TGTGCCTGGAGTGGCGACAGGCAGAGATGGACCCAGTACTTC.